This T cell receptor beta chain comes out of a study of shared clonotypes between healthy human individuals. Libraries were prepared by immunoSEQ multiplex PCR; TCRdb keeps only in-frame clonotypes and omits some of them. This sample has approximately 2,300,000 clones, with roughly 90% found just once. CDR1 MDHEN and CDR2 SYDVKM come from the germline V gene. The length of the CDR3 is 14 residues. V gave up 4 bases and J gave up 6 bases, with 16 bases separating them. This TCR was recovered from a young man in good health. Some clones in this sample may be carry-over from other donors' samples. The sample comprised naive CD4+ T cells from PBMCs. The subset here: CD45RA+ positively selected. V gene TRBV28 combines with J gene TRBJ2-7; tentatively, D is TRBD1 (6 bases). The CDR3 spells CASSSGEGLSEQYF. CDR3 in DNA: TGTGCCAGCAGTTCAGGGGAAGGGCTTAGCGAGCAGTACTTC.